This TCR beta chain was sequenced for a study of immune evolution from preneoplasia to lung adenocarcinoma. Premalignant or tumor cells were enriched by macro-dissection after pathologic assessment. Only in-frame clones appear in the TCRdb table, and some are missing; sequencing was by immunoSEQ multiplex PCR. The table includes around 10,000 clones, 90% detected once. The CDR3 contains 11 residues. V was shortened by 5 bases and J by 0 bases, with 5 bases between the two germline ends. Germline V lookup: CDR1 DFQATT, CDR2 SNEGSKA (reference sequence). The chain combines TRBV20-1 with TRBJ2-7; perhaps TRBD2 as D (5 bases). This clonotype originated in a person between 70 and 80 years old with invasive lung adenocarcinoma. Input material: FFPE invasive lung adenocarcinoma tissue. The CDR3 DNA is TGCAGTGCTGGGAGCTCCTACGAGCAGTACTTC. This sequence encodes CSAGSSYEQYF.